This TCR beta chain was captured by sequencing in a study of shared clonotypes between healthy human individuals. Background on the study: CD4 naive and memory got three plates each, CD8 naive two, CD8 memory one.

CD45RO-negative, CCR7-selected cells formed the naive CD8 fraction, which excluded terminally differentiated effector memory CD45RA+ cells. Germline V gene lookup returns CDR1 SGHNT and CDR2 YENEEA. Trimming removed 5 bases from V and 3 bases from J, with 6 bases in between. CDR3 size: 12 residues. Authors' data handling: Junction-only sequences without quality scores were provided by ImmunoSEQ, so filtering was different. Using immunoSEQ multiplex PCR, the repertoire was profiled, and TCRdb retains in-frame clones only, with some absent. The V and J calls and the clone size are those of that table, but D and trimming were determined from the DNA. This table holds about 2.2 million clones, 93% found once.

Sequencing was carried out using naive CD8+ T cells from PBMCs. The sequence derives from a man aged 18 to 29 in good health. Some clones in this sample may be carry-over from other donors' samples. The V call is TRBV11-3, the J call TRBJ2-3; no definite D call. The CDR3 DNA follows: TGTGCCAGCAGCGAACGGACAGATACGCAGTATTTT. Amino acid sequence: CASSERTDTQYF.